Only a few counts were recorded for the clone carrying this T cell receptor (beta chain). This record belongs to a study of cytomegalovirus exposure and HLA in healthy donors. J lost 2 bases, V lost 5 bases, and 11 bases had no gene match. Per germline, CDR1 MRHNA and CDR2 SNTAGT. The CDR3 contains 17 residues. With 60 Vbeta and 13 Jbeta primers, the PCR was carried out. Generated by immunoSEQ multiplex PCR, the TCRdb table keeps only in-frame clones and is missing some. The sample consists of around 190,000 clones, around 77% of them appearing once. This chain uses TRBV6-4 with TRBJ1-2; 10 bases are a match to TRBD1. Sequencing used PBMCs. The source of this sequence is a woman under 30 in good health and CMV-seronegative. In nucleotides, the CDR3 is TGTGCCAGCAGTTATTCGACAGGGGGCACTTTCAACTATGGCTACACCTTC. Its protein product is CASSYSTGGTFNYGYTF.